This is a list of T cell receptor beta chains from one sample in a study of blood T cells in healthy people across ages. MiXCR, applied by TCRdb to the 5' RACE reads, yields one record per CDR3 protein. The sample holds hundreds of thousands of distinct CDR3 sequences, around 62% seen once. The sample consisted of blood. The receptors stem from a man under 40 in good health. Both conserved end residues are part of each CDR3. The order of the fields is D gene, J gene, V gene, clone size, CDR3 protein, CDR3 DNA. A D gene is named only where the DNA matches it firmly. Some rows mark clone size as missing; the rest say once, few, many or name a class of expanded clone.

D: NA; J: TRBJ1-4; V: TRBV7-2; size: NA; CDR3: CASSSHSGTREKLFF; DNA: TGTGCCAGCAGCTCCCATTCCGGGACACGTGAAAAACTGTTTTTT
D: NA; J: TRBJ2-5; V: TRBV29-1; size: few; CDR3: CSVEERGGGEQYF; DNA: TGCAGCGTTGAAGAAAGGGGGGGGGGAGAGCAGTACTTC
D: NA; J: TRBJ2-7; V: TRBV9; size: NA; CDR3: CASSATGIPSYEQYF; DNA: TGTGCCAGCAGCGCAACAGGGATTCCCTCCTACGAGCAGTACTTC
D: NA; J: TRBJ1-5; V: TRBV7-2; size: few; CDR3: CASSLTSDQPQHF; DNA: TGTGCCAGCAGCCTCACCTCAGATCAGCCCCAGCATTTT
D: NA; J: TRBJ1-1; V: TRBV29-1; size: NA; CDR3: CSVEARVNEAFF; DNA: TGCAGCGTTGAAGCCAGGGTAAATGAAGCTTTCTTT
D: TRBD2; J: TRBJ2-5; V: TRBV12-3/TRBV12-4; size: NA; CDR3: CASSPGLAGKEAQYF; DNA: TGTGCCAGCAGTCCGGGACTAGCGGGGAAGGAGGCCCAGTACTTC
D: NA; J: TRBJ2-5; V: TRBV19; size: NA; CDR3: CASSNLLTAYQETQYF; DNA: TGTGCCAGTAGTAACCTTCTGACAGCCTACCAAGAGACCCAGTACTTC
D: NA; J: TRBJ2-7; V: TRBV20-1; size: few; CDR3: CSAPRAGGSYEQYF; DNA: TGCAGTGCTCCCCGGGCAGGGGGGTCCTACGAGCAGTACTTC
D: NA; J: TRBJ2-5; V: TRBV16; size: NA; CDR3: CASSQSRTGETQYF; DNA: TGTGCCAGCAGCCAATCACGGACGGGGGAGACCCAGTACTTC
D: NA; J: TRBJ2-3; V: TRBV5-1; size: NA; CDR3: CASHRESTDTQYF; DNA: TGCGCCAGCCACAGGGAAAGCACAGATACGCAGTATTTT
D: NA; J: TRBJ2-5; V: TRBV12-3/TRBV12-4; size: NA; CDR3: CASSFGGYQETQYF; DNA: TGTGCCAGCAGTTTTGGAGGGTACCAAGAGACCCAGTACTTC
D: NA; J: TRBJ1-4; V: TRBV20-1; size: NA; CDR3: CSARDRVQPWGKLFF; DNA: TGCAGTGCTAGGGATAGGGTTCAGCCCTGGGGAAAACTGTTTTTT
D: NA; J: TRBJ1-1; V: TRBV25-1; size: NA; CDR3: CASSEGAGTPLNTEAFF; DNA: TGTGCCAGCAGTGAAGGGGCAGGGACCCCCTTGAACACTGAAGCTTTCTTT
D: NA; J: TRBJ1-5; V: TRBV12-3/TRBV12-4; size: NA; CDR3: CASRGGKGQPQHF; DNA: TGTGCCAGCAGGGGGGGGAAGGGACAGCCCCAGCATTTT
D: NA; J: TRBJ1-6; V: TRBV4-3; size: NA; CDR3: CASSQEQFQTPYNSPLHF; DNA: TGCGCCAGCAGCCAAGAACAGTTTCAAACGCCCTATAATTCACCCCTCCACTTT
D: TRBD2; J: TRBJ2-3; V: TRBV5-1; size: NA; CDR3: CASSLAAAGITDTQYF; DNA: TGCGCCAGCAGCTTGGCCGCAGCGGGGATCACAGATACGCAGTATTTT
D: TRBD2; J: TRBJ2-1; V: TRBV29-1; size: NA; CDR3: CSVQFSGRHNEQFF; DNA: TGCAGCGTTCAATTTAGCGGGAGACACAATGAGCAGTTCTTC
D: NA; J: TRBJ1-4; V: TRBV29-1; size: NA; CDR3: CRLNEKLFF; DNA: TGCCGATTAAACGAAAAACTGTTTTTT
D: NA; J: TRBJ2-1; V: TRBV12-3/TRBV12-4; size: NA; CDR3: CASTGSSYNEQFF; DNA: TGTGCCAGTACTGGGAGCTCCTACAATGAGCAGTTCTTC
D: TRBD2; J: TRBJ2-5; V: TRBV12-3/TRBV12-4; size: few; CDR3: CASSQLAGTTGTQYF; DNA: TGTGCCAGCAGCCAACTAGCGGGGACCACCGGGACCCAGTACTTC
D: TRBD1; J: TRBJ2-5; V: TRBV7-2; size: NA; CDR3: CASSKDRSQDTQYF; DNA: TGTGCCAGCAGCAAGGACAGGAGCCAAGATACCCAGTACTTC
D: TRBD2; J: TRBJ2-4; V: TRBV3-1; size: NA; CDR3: CASSQPRGGGDIQYF; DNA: TGTGCCAGCAGCCAACCTCGGGGGGGTGGGGACATTCAGTACTTC
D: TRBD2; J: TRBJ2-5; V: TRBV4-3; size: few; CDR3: CASSHWGGQRGDIDQYF; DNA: TGCGCCAGCAGCCACTGGGGAGGACAGCGGGGGGACATCGACCAGTACTTC
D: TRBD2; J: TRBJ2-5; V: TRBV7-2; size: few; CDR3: CASSLFLRGQETQYF; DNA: TGTGCCAGCAGCTTATTTTTGCGGGGGCAAGAGACCCAGTACTTC
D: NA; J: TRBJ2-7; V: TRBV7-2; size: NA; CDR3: CASSPRTGEGRYEQYF; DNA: TGTGCCAGCAGCCCCAGAACAGGGGAGGGGAGATACGAGCAGTACTTC
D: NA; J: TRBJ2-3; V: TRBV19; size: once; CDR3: CATLFGDHTQYF; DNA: TGTGCCACTTTATTCGGGGATCATACGCAGTATTTT
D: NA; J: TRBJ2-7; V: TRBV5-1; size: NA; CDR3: CASSLGSGNYEQYF; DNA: TGCGCCAGCAGCTTGGGATCTGGGAACTACGAGCAGTACTTC
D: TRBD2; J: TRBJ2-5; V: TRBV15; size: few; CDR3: CATSTALAGEQYF; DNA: TGTGCCACCAGCACGGCCCTCGCGGGGGAGCAGTACTTC
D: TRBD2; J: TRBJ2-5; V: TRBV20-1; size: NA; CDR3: CSADRASGGYQETQYF; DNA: TGCAGTGCCGACCGCGCTAGCGGGGGGTACCAAGAGACCCAGTACTTC
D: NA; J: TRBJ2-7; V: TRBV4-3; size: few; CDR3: CASSQGDNSYEQYF; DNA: TGCGCCAGCAGCCAAGGGGACAACTCCTACGAGCAGTACTTC
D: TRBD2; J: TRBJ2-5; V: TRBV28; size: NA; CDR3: CATLSLAGILETQYF; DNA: TGTGCCACCCTATCCCTAGCGGGGATTCTGGAGACCCAGTACTTC
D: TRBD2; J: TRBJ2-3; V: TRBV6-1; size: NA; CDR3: CASSKKRGALTDTQYF; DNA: TGTGCCAGCAGTAAGAAGCGGGGGGCCCTCACAGATACGCAGTATTTT
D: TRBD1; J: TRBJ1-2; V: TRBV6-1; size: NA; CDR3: CASILRGLSDGYTF; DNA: TGTGCCAGCATCCTCAGGGGGCTATCGGATGGCTACACCTTC
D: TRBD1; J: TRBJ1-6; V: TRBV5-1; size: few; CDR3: CASSLRQGANSPLHF; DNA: TGCGCCAGCAGCCTCAGACAGGGGGCTAATTCACCCCTCCACTTT
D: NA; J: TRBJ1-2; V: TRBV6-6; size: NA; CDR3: CASSSRDTVLSGYTF; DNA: TGTGCCAGCAGTAGCCGGGACACGGTCCTCAGTGGCTACACCTTC
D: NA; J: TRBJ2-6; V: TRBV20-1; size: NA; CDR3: CSASDLQGTGANVLTF; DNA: TGCAGTGCTAGCGATCTTCAGGGGACTGGGGCCAACGTCCTGACTTTC
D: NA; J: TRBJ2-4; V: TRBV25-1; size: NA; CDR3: CASSPGTVEYF; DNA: TGTGCCAGCAGCCCCGGGACGGTGGAGTACTTC